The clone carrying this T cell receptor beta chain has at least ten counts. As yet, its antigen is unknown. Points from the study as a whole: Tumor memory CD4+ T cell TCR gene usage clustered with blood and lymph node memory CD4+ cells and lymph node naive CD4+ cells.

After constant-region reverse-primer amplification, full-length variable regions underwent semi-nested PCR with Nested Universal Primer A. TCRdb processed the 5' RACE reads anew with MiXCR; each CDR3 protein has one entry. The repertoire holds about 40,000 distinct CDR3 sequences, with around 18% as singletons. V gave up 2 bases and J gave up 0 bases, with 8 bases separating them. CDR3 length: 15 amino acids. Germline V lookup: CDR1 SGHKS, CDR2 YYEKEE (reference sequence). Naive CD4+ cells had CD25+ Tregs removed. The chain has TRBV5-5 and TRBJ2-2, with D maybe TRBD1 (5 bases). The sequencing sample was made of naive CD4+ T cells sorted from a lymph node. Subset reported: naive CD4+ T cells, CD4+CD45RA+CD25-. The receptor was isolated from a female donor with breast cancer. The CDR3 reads CASSFRGANTGELFF. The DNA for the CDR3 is TGTGCCAGCAGCTTTAGGGGCGCGAACACCGGGGAGCTGTTTTTT.